This T cell receptor beta chain was observed in a study of blood T cell repertoires in COVID-19. The wider study: COVID-19 samples, acute and convalescent, were from the United States, Italy and Spain.

With 5 bases clipped from V and 3 bases from J, the junction kept 8 bases outside the gene matches. Looked up from germline, CDR1 is LNHDA and CDR2 is SQIVND (reference sequence). The CDR3 contains 15 residues. The assay was immunoSEQ multiplex PCR, and TCRdb's table has in-frame clones only and misses some. The table includes 170,000 or so clones, 83% detected once. The chain links TRBV19 to TRBJ2-7, with 9 nucleotides matching TRBD1. Sequences were obtained from peripheral blood. This TCR was recovered from a human donor in a cohort sampled during active COVID-19. CDR3 nucleotide sequence: TGTGCCAGTAGTTTCCGGGACAGGGATATCTACGAGCAGTACTTC. Amino acids: CASSFRDRDIYEQYF.